Each of the 18 T cell receptor beta chains below was sequenced from the same sample in a study of blood T cell repertoires in COVID-19. Only in-frame clones appear in the TCRdb table, and some are missing; sequencing was by immunoSEQ multiplex PCR. The data show about 140,000 clones, around nine tenths seen once. Sequenced sample: peripheral blood. The receptors were sampled from a woman between 40 and 55 years old with acute or convalescent COVID-19.

V usage is TRBV12-3 or TRBV12-4 and J usage is TRBJ1-1; D ambiguous. CDR3 length equals 13 residues. Trimming shortened V by 5 bases and J by 4 bases, and 11 bases separated the two germline ends. The CDR3 reads CASSPWEGTEAFF. The CDR3 bases are TGTGCCAGCAGTCCATGGGAGGGCACTGAAGCTTTCTTT.

This chain uses TRBV18 with TRBJ1-4; D is undetermined. The germline CDR1 and CDR2 sequences are KGHSH and LQKENI. This CDR3 contains 11 residues. Trimming left V 4 bases short and J 8 bases short, with 5 bases between. In nucleotides, the CDR3 is TGTGCCAGCTCACGAGAAGAAAAACTGTTTTTT. Translating gives CASSREEKLFF.

V and J are TRBV6-6 and TRBJ2-7; D perhaps matches TRBD2 (6 bases). This CDR3 has 15 amino acids. V lost 2 bases and J 3 bases, leaving 14 bases between the germline ends. From germline, CDR1 is MNHNY and CDR2 SVGAGI (reference sequence). As DNA, the CDR3 is TGTGCCAGCAGTTACGAGTATTTGGGGGGCTACGAGCAGTACTTC. It codes for CASSYEYLGGYEQYF.

The chain joins TRBV7-3 to TRBJ2-1, with 10 positions matching TRBD2. Unmatched junction bases numbered 9, after V lost 0 bases and J lost 4 bases. The germline CDR1 and CDR2 sequences are SGHTA and FQGTGA. The CDR3 totals 18 residues. CDR3 in amino acids: CASSLTPPTSGDYNEQFF. CDR3 DNA: TGTGCCAGCAGCTTAACCCCGCCAACTAGCGGGGATTACAATGAGCAGTTCTTC.

This clone is a singleton in its sample. V and J are TRBV4-3 and TRBJ2-7; maybe TRBD2 (5 bases). CDR3 size: 14 residues. V lost 0 bases to trimming and J lost 2 bases, with 8 bases between them. Per the germline V gene, CDR1 is LGHNA and CDR2 is YSLEER. DNA of the CDR3: TGCGCCAGCAGCCAAGACGAGGGTACCTACGAGCAGTACTTC. It codes for CASSQDEGTYEQYF.

The chain couples TRBV19 to TRBJ1-1; TRBD1 is a possible D gene (6 bases). This CDR3 spans 13 amino acids. The V gene's germline CDR1 is LNHDA and CDR2 SQIVND (reference sequence). V lost 6 bases and J lost 1, with 9 bases in between. DNA for the CDR3: TGTGCCAGTAGAAGGACAGCGAACACTGAAGCTTTCTTT. Translated, it gives CASRRTANTEAFF. Complete variable domain (other parts from reference TRBV19 and TRBJ1-1): DGGITQSPKYLFRKEGQNVTLSCEQNLNHDAMYWYRQDPGQGLRLIYYSQIVNDFQKGDIAEGYSVSREKKESFPLTVTSAQKNPTAFYLCASRRTANTEAFFGQGTRLTVV.

This rearrangement joins TRBV5-4 to TRBJ2-7, with D possibly TRBD2 on 7 matching bases. The CDR3 loop spans 13 amino acids. In germline, CDR1 is SGHNT, CDR2 YYREEE (reference sequence). The germline V and J ends were trimmed by 5 bases and 7 bases, with 16 bases remaining between them. The CDR3 bases are TGTGCCAGCAGTTTTGGGGGGGCGGGGGAGCAGTACTTC. Translation: CASSFGGAGEQYF.

This chain connects TRBV29-1 to TRBJ2-1; tentatively, D is TRBD1 (6 bases). The CDR3 has 11 amino acids. CDR1 is SQVTM, CDR2 ANQGSEA, per germline. The ends were cut back, 6 bases at V and 7 bases at J, with 10 bases in the middle. Here the CDR3 DNA reads TGCAGCGTAGGGGGAAGTAATGAGCAGTTCTTC. Amino acid sequence: CSVGGSNEQFF.

J is TRBJ2-3 and V is TRBV19, with TRBD2 identical over 13 bases. CDR3 length: 15 amino acids. V lost 7 bases and J lost 3; bases outside the gene matches: 4. Germline loops: CDR1 LNHDA, CDR2 SQIVND (reference sequence). The CDR3 DNA reads TGTGCCAGTAAGAGGACTAGCGGGGGAACAGATACGCAGTATTTT. Translation: CASKRTSGGTDTQYF. Together with reference TRBV19 and TRBJ2-3, the CDR3 gives the full variable domain: DGGITQSPKYLFRKEGQNVTLSCEQNLNHDAMYWYRQDPGQGLRLIYYSQIVNDFQKGDIAEGYSVSREKKESFPLTVTSAQKNPTAFYLCASKRTSGGTDTQYFGPGTRLTVL.

This chain joins TRBV19 and TRBJ1-5; 9 bases match TRBD1. Trimming removed 7 bases from V and 1 base from J; junction bases left unmatched: 8. The CDR3 runs 16 residues. Looked up from germline, CDR1 is LNHDA and CDR2 is SQIVND (reference sequence). The CDR3 protein is CASTPQGAGSNQPQHF. The CDR3 DNA follows: TGTGCCAGTACCCCACAGGGGGCTGGAAGCAATCAGCCCCAGCATTTT.

This clone was seen more than once but under ten times. This chain connects TRBV7-8 to TRBJ2-2, with TRBD1 matching 10 bases. In germline, CDR1 is SGHVS, CDR2 FQNEAQ. The V segment lost 2 bases and the J segment 3 bases; nucleotides outside the gene matches: 9. CDR3 size: 18 residues. The CDR3 spells CASSLTTGTGVHTGELFF. The CDR3 DNA follows: TGTGCCAGCAGCTTAACCACCGGGACAGGGGTGCACACCGGGGAGCTGTTTTTT.

The rearrangement joins TRBV19 to TRBJ2-2; 8 bases line up with TRBD1. Germline V gives CDR1 LNHDA, CDR2 SQIVND (reference sequence). Trimming took 6 bases from V and 6 from J; bases not matched to a gene: 6. This CDR3 spans 14 amino acids. The CDR3: CASRLQGAAGELFF. The CDR3 coding sequence is TGTGCCAGTAGGCTTCAGGGGGCAGCCGGGGAGCTGTTTTTT.

The chain links TRBV5-1 to TRBJ2-5; 8 nucleotides agree with TRBD2. Germline lookup yields CDR1 SGHRS and CDR2 YFSETQ. The ends lost 0 bases at V and 7 bases at J; junction bases unmatched: 14. This CDR3 region has 17 residues. CDR3 in amino acids: CASSLVATSVPTGTQYF. The CDR3 DNA follows: TGCGCCAGCAGCTTGGTGGCGACTAGCGTTCCTACTGGGACCCAGTACTTC.

The V gene is TRBV27, the J gene TRBJ1-5, with TRBD1 identical over 7 bases. The length of the CDR3 is 14 residues. Trimming cost V 3 bases and J 3 bases; bases outside gene matches: 2. CDR1 is MNHEY and CDR2 is SMNVEV in the germline V gene (reference sequence). Here the CDR3 reads CASSLGTDNQPQHF. CDR3 sequence (DNA): TGTGCCAGCAGTTTGGGGACAGACAATCAGCCCCAGCATTTT.

This chain uses TRBV6-6 with TRBJ1-1; D may be TRBD1 (6 bases). CDR1 is MNHNY and CDR2 is SVGAGI in the germline V gene (reference sequence). The V end lost 7 bases, the J end lost 0 bases, and 12 bases lay between the germline ends. CDR3 length equals 14 residues. The CDR3 DNA is TGTGCCAGCACTTGGGGGCAGGTGAACACTGAAGCTTTCTTT. Its protein is CASTWGQVNTEAFF.

The chain joins TRBV11-2 to TRBJ2-5; no reliable D call. Germline values: CDR1 SGHAT, CDR2 FQNNGV. V was pared by 2 bases and J by 1 base, with 11 bases between. The CDR3 is 15 residues long. CDR3 DNA: TGTGCCAGCAGCTTAATCCACAGACCCCAAGAGACCCAGTACTTC. Its translation: CASSLIHRPQETQYF.

The chain recombines TRBV4-3 with TRBJ1-2; D is perhaps TRBD1 (6 bases). CDR3 size: 16 residues. The germline gives CDR1 LGHNA, CDR2 YSLEER. The V gene lost 0 bases and the J gene lost 4 bases, with 15 bases spanning the gap. CDR3 amino acids: CASSQDRGGASYGYTF. DNA of the CDR3: TGCGCCAGCAGCCAAGATAGAGGGGGGGCGAGCTATGGCTACACCTTC.

V gene TRBV27 combines with J gene TRBJ2-2; D call uncertain. V dropped 5 bases and J dropped 5 bases, with 3 bases sitting between them. There are 11 residues in the CDR3. CDR1 is MNHEY, CDR2 SMNVEV, per germline (reference sequence). The CDR3, as DNA: TGTGCCAGCAGTCAGACCGGGGAGCTGTTTTTT. Encoded protein: CASSQTGELFF.